This is a list of T cell receptor beta chains from one sample in a study of blood T cell repertoires in COVID-19. Produced via immunoSEQ multiplex PCR; TCRdb's table is partial and in-frame only. Of some 140,000 clones listed, roughly 84% are singletons. What was sequenced was PBMCs or T cells enriched from blood (not recorded which). The source is a man between 40 and 49 years old with acute COVID-19. Both conserved end residues are part of each CDR3. A D gene is named only where the DNA matches it firmly. Expanded clones are given a class, and other clones once, few, many or no size at all.

NA	TRBV3-1/TRBV3-2	TRBJ1-3	TRBD1	15	CASSLYRQGTNTIYF	TGTGCCAGCAGCCTATACAGACAGGGCACAAACACCATATATTTT
NA	TRBV6-5	TRBJ1-2	TRBD1	13	CASSSPRGHGYTF	TGTGCCAGCAGTTCCCCCAGGGGGCACGGCTACACCTTC
few	TRBV7-9	TRBJ1-4	TRBD1	15	CASSSTGTGGEKLFF	TGTGCCAGCAGCTCGACCGGGACAGGGGGAGAAAAACTGTTTTTT
NA	TRBV11-2	TRBJ2-5	NA	15	CASSFILRGQETQYF	TGTGCCAGCAGCTTTATCCTACGGGGGCAAGAGACCCAGTACTTC
few	TRBV9	TRBJ1-6	NA	13	CASSPQTASPLHF	TGTGCCAGCAGCCCCCAGACAGCATCACCCCTCCACTTT
NA	TRBV9	TRBJ1-4	TRBD1	15	CASSARDRPNEKLFF	TGTGCCAGCAGCGCCCGGGACAGACCTAATGAAAAACTGTTTTTT
once	TRBV11-2	TRBJ2-7	NA	14	CASSLAGGEWEQYF	TGTGCCAGCAGCTTAGCCGGGGGAGAATGGGAGCAGTACTTC
NA	TRBV4-1	TRBJ2-5	TRBD2	14	CASSPAGGSRTQYF	TGCGCCAGCAGCCCCGCGGGGGGGTCCCGAACCCAGTACTTC
NA	TRBV19	TRBJ1-1	NA	14	CASSINADSTEAFF	TGTGCCAGTAGTATAAACGCGGACTCCACTGAAGCTTTCTTT
NA	TRBV4-3	TRBJ1-3	NA	18	CASSQDRGIAHPGNTIYF	TGCGCCAGCAGCCAAGATCGGGGGATCGCCCATCCTGGAAACACCATATATTTT
NA	TRBV15	TRBJ2-5	NA	17	CATSRGRMGALQETQYF	TGTGCCACCAGCAGAGGGCGTATGGGAGCCTTACAAGAGACCCAGTACTTC
NA	TRBV6-1	TRBJ1-2	TRBD1	16	CASSEEKAGGSYGYTF	TGTGCCAGCAGTGAAGAAAAGGCAGGGGGAAGCTATGGCTACACCTTC
NA	TRBV27	TRBJ1-1	NA	14	CASSLSSGYTEAFF	TGTGCCAGCAGTTTATCGTCAGGGTATACTGAAGCTTTCTTT
NA	TRBV20-1	TRBJ2-7	NA	12	CSASGLLYEQYF	TGCAGTGCTAGTGGGCTCTTGTACGAGCAGTACTTC
NA	TRBV7-2	TRBJ2-7	NA	14	CASSLDYSSYEQYF	TGTGCCAGCAGCTTAGATTACAGCTCCTACGAGCAGTACTTC
few	TRBV5-6	TRBJ1-2	NA	15	CASSSIGTRPYAYTF	TGTGCCAGCAGCTCTATTGGGACACGGCCGTATGCCTACACCTTC
NA	TRBV12-3/TRBV12-4	TRBJ1-1	NA	13	CASSPELNTEAFF	TGTGCCAGCAGTCCCGAGCTGAACACTGAAGCTTTCTTT